Below are 28 T cell receptor beta chains sequenced from a single sample in a study of shared clonotypes between healthy human individuals. Naive CD8 populations comprised CD45RO-negative cells positively selected for CCR7, excluding terminally differentiated effector memory CD45RA+ cells. The method was immunoSEQ multiplex PCR; TCRdb's version includes in-frame clones alone and lacks a portion of them. The table records hundreds of thousands of clones, roughly 96% of them present only once. The sample comprised naive CD8+ T cells sorted from blood. Source of these receptors: a woman in her twenties or thirties in good health.

The chain employs TRBV1 and TRBJ1-4; the DNA was not compared with TRBD1, the D call given in the table. TRBV1 is labeled a pseudogene. The CDR3 is 16 residues long. The CDR3 loop reads CTSSQDAQGFNEKLFF. The CDR3 nucleotides are TGCACCAGCAGCCAAGATGCACAGGGCTTTAATGAAAAACTGTTTTTT.

V gene TRBV25-1 combines with J gene TRBJ2-3; unclear D gene. Germline CDR1 and CDR2: MGHDK and SYGVNS. V was pared by 3 bases and J by 0 bases, with 10 bases between. The CDR3 contains 15 residues. In DNA form, the CDR3 reads TGTGCCAGCAGTGATTGGGCGGTTAGCACAGATACGCAGTATTTT. Amino acid sequence: CASSDWAVSTDTQYF. The full variable domain, its missing parts supplied by reference TRBV25-1 and TRBJ2-3, is EADIYQTPRYLVIGTGKKITLECSQTMGHDKMYWYQQDPGMELHLIHYSYGVNSTEKGDLSSESTVSRIRTEHFPLTLESARPSHTSQYLCASSDWAVSTDTQYFGPGTRLTVL.

The chain recombines TRBV19 with TRBJ1-5, with no clear D. V lost 8 bases and J lost 5, with 10 bases in between. The length of the CDR3 is 12 residues. Germline assignment: CDR1 LNHDA and CDR2 SQIVND (reference sequence). The DNA for the CDR3 is TGTGCCAGTGGGTTCGGGTATCAGCCCCAGCATTTT. Translating gives CASGFGYQPQHF.

V gene TRBV6-6 combines with J gene TRBJ2-7; no definite D call. The V gene lost 0 bases and the J gene lost 5 bases, with 14 bases spanning the gap. Germline assignment: CDR1 MNHNY and CDR2 SVGAGI (reference sequence). CDR3 length: 15 amino acids. The CDR3 loop is CASSYSELTAHEQYF. DNA for the CDR3: TGTGCCAGCAGTTACTCTGAATTAACTGCCCACGAGCAGTACTTC.

This rearrangement joins TRBV9 to TRBJ1-2, with D unresolved. There are 12 residues in the CDR3. The V and J ends lost 4 bases and 4 bases respectively, with 8 bases between them. Per germline, CDR1 SGDLS and CDR2 YYNGEE. The CDR3 sequence is CASSFGGYGYTF. CDR3 DNA: TGTGCCAGCAGCTTCGGCGGCTATGGCTACACCTTC.

The chain combines TRBV6-5 with TRBJ1-4; TRBD1 might be the D (6 bases). This CDR3 is 14 amino acids long. Looked up from germline, CDR1 is MNHEY and CDR2 is SVGAGI. Between the trimmed V and J ends, which lost 2 bases and 7 bases, there was a span of 11 bases. CDR3 DNA sequence: TGTGCCAGCAGTTACAGCGGGGGGCCTGAAAAACTGTTTTTT. Protein product: CASSYSGGPEKLFF.

Written as DNA, the CDR3 is TGTGCCAGCAGCTTGGGACTAGCAGACCACCCGTACGAGCAGTACTTC. Amino acid sequence: CASSLGLADHPYEQYF. V usage is TRBV5-4 and J usage is TRBJ2-7; 7 bases map to TRBD2. The V gene end was trimmed by 0 bases and the J gene end by 4 bases; junction bases not matched to a gene: 10. The CDR3 sequence is 16 residues long. The V gene's germline CDR1 is SGHNT and CDR2 YYREEE (reference sequence).

V and J are TRBV7-8 and TRBJ2-3; TRBD1 agrees at 9 bases. Per the germline V gene, CDR1 is SGHVS and CDR2 is FQNEAQ. The CDR3 length is 14 residues. The V segment lost 6 bases and the J segment 6 bases; nucleotides outside the gene matches: 7. CDR3 nucleotides: TGTGCCAGCAGACACCGGGACAGGGAGGATACGCAGTATTTT. Its translation: CASRHRDREDTQYF.

The CDR3 reads CASSQEVSVYEQYF. The CDR3, as DNA: TGTGCCAGCAGCCAAGAGGTTAGCGTGTACGAGCAGTACTTC. The V gene is TRBV4-2, the J gene TRBJ2-7, with D possibly matching TRBD2 (5 bases). From germline, CDR1 is LGHNA and CDR2 YNFKEQ. CDR3 length: 14 residues. The germline V and J ends were trimmed by 0 bases and 4 bases, with 10 bases remaining between them.

The rearrangement uses TRBV27 and TRBJ2-1; D may be TRBD1 (6 bases). The CDR3 consists of 16 residues. Trimming removed 5 bases from V and 2 bases from J, with 16 bases in between. Germline assignment: CDR1 MNHEY and CDR2 SMNVEV (reference sequence). The CDR3 region is CASSEDRRRAYNEQFF. For the CDR3, the DNA is TGTGCCAGCAGTGAAGACAGGCGTAGGGCCTACAATGAGCAGTTCTTC.

CDR3 coding DNA: TGTGCCAGCAGCCCCCAGGGGAACACTGAAGCTTTCTTT. It yields the protein CASSPQGNTEAFF. The V gene is TRBV6-1, the J gene TRBJ1-1, with D possibly being TRBD1 (5 bases). Trimming stripped 6 bases from V and 1 base from J, with 9 bases between. The germline V gene encodes CDR1 MNHNS and CDR2 SASEGT. There are 13 residues in the CDR3.

The rearrangement joins TRBV29-1 to TRBJ1-1; possibly TRBD1 for D (5 bases). V was clipped by 3 bases and J by 6 bases, with 11 bases between them. This CDR3 region has 12 residues. Germline lookup yields CDR1 SQVTM and CDR2 ANQGSEA. The CDR3 loop is CSVDLQASEAFF. In DNA, the CDR3 is TGCAGCGTTGACCTACAGGCTTCTGAAGCTTTCTTT.

V gene TRBV15 combines with J gene TRBJ1-1; 7 bases are a match to TRBD1. The CDR3 spans 16 residues. In germline, CDR1 is LNHNV, CDR2 YYDKDF (reference sequence). V gave up 0 bases and J gave up 1 base; unmatched junction bases: 5. CDR3 amino acids: CATSRETGLKNTEAFF. The CDR3 bases are TGTGCCACCAGCAGAGAGACAGGGCTCAAGAACACTGAAGCTTTCTTT.

The rearrangement joins TRBV5-4 to TRBJ2-2; no reliable D call. The CDR3 is made up of 13 amino acids. Trimming left V 7 bases short and J 6 bases short, with 13 bases between. From germline, CDR1 is SGHNT and CDR2 YYREEE (reference sequence). The CDR3 is CASSMGQPGELFF. Here the CDR3 DNA reads TGTGCCAGCTCTATGGGCCAGCCCGGGGAGCTGTTTTTT.

The chain is built from TRBV4-1 and TRBJ1-1; 7 positions agree with TRBD1. CDR1 and CDR2 (germline): MGHRA, YSYEKL. This CDR3 is 16 amino acids long. The V and J ends lost 2 bases and 3 bases, in that order; junction bases with no gene match: 9. The CDR3 reads CASSQPITGADTEAFF. CDR3 sequence (DNA): TGCGCCAGCAGCCAACCTATCACAGGGGCAGACACTGAAGCTTTCTTT.

Points on this clone: Other DNA sequences within the sample encode an identical CDR3. J is TRBJ2-7 and V is TRBV11-2, with 9 bases aligning to TRBD1. V lost 5 bases and J lost 2; bases outside the gene matches: 4. Germline loops: CDR1 SGHAT, CDR2 FQNNGV. The CDR3 is 14 amino acids. The CDR3 is CASSLGQGAYEQYF. The DNA for the CDR3 is TGTGCCAGCAGCCTGGGACAGGGAGCCTACGAGCAGTACTTC. Based on the CDR3 plus reference TRBV11-2 and TRBJ2-7, the full variable domain is EAGVAQSPRYKIIEKRQSVAFWCNPISGHATLYWYQQILGQGPKLLIQFQNNGVVDDSQLPKDRFSAERLKGVDSTLKIQPAKLEDSAVYLCASSLGQGAYEQYFGPGTRLTVT.

The CDR3 bases are TGTGCCAGCAGTTTAGGCCCTCTAAGGGATTCCTACGAGCAGTACTTC. Translated, it gives CASSLGPLRDSYEQYF. The genes are TRBV28 and TRBJ2-7, with D unclear. CDR3 length equals 16 residues. Trimming shortened V by 2 bases and J by 1 base, and 15 bases separated the two germline ends. Germline CDR1 is MDHEN and CDR2 is SYDVKM. Supplemented by reference TRBV28 and TRBJ2-7, the full variable domain reads DVKVTQSSRYLVKRTGEKVFLECVQDMDHENMFWYRQDPGLGLRLIYFSYDVKMKEKGDIPEGYSVSREKKERFSLILESASTNQTSMYLCASSLGPLRDSYEQYFGPGTRLTVT.

J is TRBJ2-5 and V is TRBV7-9; 7 positions agree with TRBD2. Near its end, the DNA agrees better with TRBJ2-7, so the J call may be wrong. The V gene's germline CDR1 is SEHNR and CDR2 FQNEAQ (reference sequence). The CDR3 loop spans 15 amino acids. As DNA, the CDR3 is TGTGCCAGCAGCTTGCCCAGCGGGAAAAACTACGAGCAGTACTTC. It yields the protein CASSLPSGKNYEQYF.

The rearrangement links TRBV27 to TRBJ2-3; 13 bases are shared with TRBD2. CDR1 is MNHEY and CDR2 is SMNVEV in the germline V gene (reference sequence). The CDR3 extends over 16 amino acids. J lost 4 bases, V lost 5 bases, and 6 bases had no gene match. CDR3 bases: TGTGCCAGCAGTGCCCAGGGACTAGCGGGACCAGATACGCAGTATTTT. Translating gives CASSAQGLAGPDTQYF.

This clone is a singleton in its sample. The V call is TRBV29-1, the J call TRBJ2-7; D remains ambiguous. This CDR3 contains 11 residues. The V gene lost 3 bases and the J gene lost 3 bases, with 6 bases spanning the gap. CDR1 and CDR2 from the germline V gene are SQVTM and ANQGSEA. CDR3 sequence (DNA): TGCAGCGTTGAGGTACACTACGAGCAGTACTTC. Protein sequence: CSVEVHYEQYF.

Comment on this clone: Other DNA variants within this sample encode the same CDR3. The V call is TRBV9, the J call TRBJ2-2; D remains unclear. CDR1 is SGDLS and CDR2 is YYNGEE in the germline V gene. The CDR3 totals 14 residues. V was trimmed by 0 bases and J by 1 base, leaving 4 bases between them. The CDR3 spells CASSVGRNTGELFF. Written as DNA, the CDR3 is TGTGCCAGCAGCGTAGGACGGAACACCGGGGAGCTGTTTTTT.

This clone was picked up one time. The chain couples TRBV19 to TRBJ2-7; perhaps TRBD2 as D (6 bases). The germline gives CDR1 LNHDA, CDR2 SQIVND (reference sequence). Trimming left V 5 bases short and J 0 bases short, with 14 bases between. This CDR3 comprises 15 residues. CDR3 sequence reads: CASSSRDFFSYEQYF. CDR3 sequence (DNA): TGTGCCAGTAGTTCCCGGGACTTTTTCTCCTACGAGCAGTACTTC.

The chain has TRBV27 and TRBJ2-7; TRBD2 aligns across 8 bases. J was trimmed by 4 bases and V by 6 bases; bases with no gene match: 11. Per germline, CDR1 MNHEY and CDR2 SMNVEV (reference sequence). The CDR3 loop spans 15 amino acids. The CDR3 bases are TGTGCCAGCAGGTGGACTAGCTCTATTCTGTACGAGCAGTACTTC. This gives the protein CASRWTSSILYEQYF.

J is TRBJ2-5 and V is TRBV5-6; D unresolved. The germline V and J ends were trimmed by 1 base and 4 bases, with 8 bases remaining between them. Germline V gene data show CDR1 as SGHDT and CDR2 as YYEEEE. This CDR3 comprises 13 residues. The CDR3: CASSLTTRETQYF. DNA for the CDR3: TGTGCCAGCAGCTTGACAACTCGAGAGACCCAGTACTTC.

This chain links TRBV5-4 with TRBJ2-5; D unresolved. With the DNA end fitting TRBJ2-7 better, the J assignment may be wrong. Germline lookup yields CDR1 SGHNT and CDR2 YYREEE (reference sequence). This CDR3 contains 13 residues. The DNA for the CDR3 is TGTGCCAGCAGCCCCGCCACCAGCTACGAGCAGTACTTC. It codes for CASSPATSYEQYF.

J is TRBJ1-3 and V is TRBV6-1; no definite D call. Germline values: CDR1 MNHNS, CDR2 SASEGT. The CDR3 has 11 residues. V lost 11 bases and J lost 0, with 5 bases in between. The CDR3 loop is CALVSGNTIYF. DNA for the CDR3: TGTGCCTTGGTCTCTGGAAACACCATATATTTT.

This rearrangement joins TRBV5-6 to TRBJ2-7; D is unresolved. V dropped 1 base and J dropped 4 bases, with 12 bases sitting between them. This CDR3 is built from 14 residues. Germline lookup yields CDR1 SGHDT and CDR2 YYEEEE. CDR3 sequence reads: CASSLWRHSYEQYF. CDR3 DNA sequence: TGTGCCAGCAGCTTGTGGAGACACAGTTACGAGCAGTACTTC.

V and J are TRBV7-8 and TRBJ2-5; D may be TRBD2 (5 bases). The tail of the sequence fits TRBJ2-7 better, so the J call may be wrong. CDR1 SGHVS and CDR2 FQNEAQ come from the germline V gene. The CDR3 is 16 amino acids. The CDR3 here is CASSLALAGRSYEQYF. CDR3 in DNA: TGTGCCAGCAGCTTAGCGCTGGCGGGCCGCTCCTACGAGCAGTACTTC.